The TCR beta chain under discussion was sequenced for a study of neurological immune-mediated disorders. The study's findings and limits: There were no CDR3 amino acid sequences shared by expanded clones across subjects, a result suggesting private repertoires in all groups.

The ends lost 4 bases at V and 8 bases at J; junction bases unmatched: 7. The CDR3 sequence is 15 residues long. Noted time point: longitudinal time-point 1 (baseline). Maryland, USA blood bank volunteers served as healthy controls. The making of cDNA relied on 5'RACE with 10-nucleotide random UMIs. TCRdb called the 5' RACE reads again in MiXCR, with one record for every CDR3 protein. Of about 71,000 distinct CDR3 sequences detected, more than 8.5% appear once; the ten largest clones hold around a tenth. This clonotype was counted at least ten times. What it recognizes is unknown. The clonotype originates from a man younger than 45 in good health. This sequence joins TRBV12-3 or TRBV12-4 and TRBJ2-1, with 11 bases that match TRBD2. The sequencing input was PBMCs. CDR3 nucleotide sequence: TGTGCCAGCAGTTGGATAGCGGGAGGGCGGGATGAGCAGTTCTTC. Encoded protein: CASSWIAGGRDEQFF.